A single T cell receptor (beta chain) is shown here with its context. This sample is drawn from a study of T cell responses to AZD1222 COVID-19 vaccine. Assay used: immunoSEQ multiplex PCR; TCRdb lists only in-frame clones, some missing. Of 85,000 to 100,000 clones in the sample, approximately 91% were seen once. V shed 6 bases and J shed 4 bases, with 19 bases lying between them. The CDR3 loop spans 16 amino acids. Germline CDR1 reads LNHDA; CDR2 reads SQIVND (reference sequence). This sequence originates from an adult in good health. The rearrangement links TRBV19 to TRBJ1-5, with D tentatively TRBD1 (6 bases). The sequenced sample was peripheral blood, obtained on day 0 of AZD1222 vaccination. CDR3: CASSRGGQYLNQPQHF. The CDR3 DNA reads TGTGCCAGTAGCCGAGGCGGACAGTACTTGAATCAGCCCCAGCATTTT.